This T cell receptor (beta chain) originates from a study of cytomegalovirus exposure and HLA in healthy donors. Points from the study as a whole: Associated with cytomegalovirus, according to the listing, were fewer than 200 TCR beta chains. Many donors carried some public TCRs, although rarity characterized most TCR sequences. Reported results showed that the classifier diagnosed cytomegalovirus status with high specificity and sensitivity.

Donors came from a validation cohort of over a hundred subjects, distinct from the first 666-subject cohort. Data came from immunoSEQ multiplex PCR; TCRdb stores just in-frame clones and leaves some out. The data contain some 200,000 clones, approximately 82% of them seen just once; the ten biggest clones take up about an eighth. On this clone: What it binds is unknown.

V lost 4 bases to trimming and J lost 3 bases, with 4 bases between them. The CDR3 contains 10 residues. Germline CDR1 reads DFQATT; CDR2 reads SNEGSKA (reference sequence). The chain recombines TRBV20-1 with TRBJ2-7; D gene uncertain. Sequencing input: PBMCs. This clonotype originated in a woman aged 25 to 39 in good health and CMV-seropositive. Here the CDR3 DNA reads TGCAGTGCTAATAACTACGAGCAGTACTTC. This translates into CSANNYEQYF.